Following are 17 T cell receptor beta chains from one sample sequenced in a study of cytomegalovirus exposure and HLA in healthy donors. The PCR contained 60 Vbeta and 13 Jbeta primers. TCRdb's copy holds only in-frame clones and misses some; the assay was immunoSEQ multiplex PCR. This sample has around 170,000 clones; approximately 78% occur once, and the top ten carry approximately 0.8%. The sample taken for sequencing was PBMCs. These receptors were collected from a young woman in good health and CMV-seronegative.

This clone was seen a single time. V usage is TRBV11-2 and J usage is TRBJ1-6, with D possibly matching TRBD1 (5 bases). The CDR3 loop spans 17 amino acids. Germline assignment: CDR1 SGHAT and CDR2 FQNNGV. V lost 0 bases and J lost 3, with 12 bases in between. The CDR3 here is CASSLDPDTYYNSPLHF. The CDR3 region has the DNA TGTGCCAGCAGCTTAGATCCGGACACCTACTATAATTCACCCCTCCACTTT.

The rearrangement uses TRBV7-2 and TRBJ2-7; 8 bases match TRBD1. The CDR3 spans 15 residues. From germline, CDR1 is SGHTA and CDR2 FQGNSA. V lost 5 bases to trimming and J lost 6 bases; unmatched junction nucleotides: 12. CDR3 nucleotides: TGTGCCAGCAGCCCGCACCTAACGACAGGGGCCGAGCAGTACTTC. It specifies CASSPHLTTGAEQYF.

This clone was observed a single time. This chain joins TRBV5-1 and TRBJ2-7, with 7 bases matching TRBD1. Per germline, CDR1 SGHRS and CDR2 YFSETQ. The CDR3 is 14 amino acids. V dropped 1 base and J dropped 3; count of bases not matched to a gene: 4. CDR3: CASSLPGQYYEQYF. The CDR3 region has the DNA TGCGCCAGCAGCTTGCCGGGACAGTACTACGAGCAGTACTTC.

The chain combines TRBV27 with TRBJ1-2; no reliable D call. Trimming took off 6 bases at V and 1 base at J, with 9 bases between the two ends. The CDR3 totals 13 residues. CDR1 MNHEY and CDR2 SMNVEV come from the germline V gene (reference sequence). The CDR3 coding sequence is TGTGCCAGCAGCCCACCCGGTAACTATGGCTACACCTTC. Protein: CASSPPGNYGYTF.

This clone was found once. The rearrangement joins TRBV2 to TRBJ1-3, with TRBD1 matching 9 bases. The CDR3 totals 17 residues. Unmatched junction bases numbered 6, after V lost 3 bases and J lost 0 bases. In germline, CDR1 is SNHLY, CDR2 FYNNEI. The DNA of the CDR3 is TGTGCCAGCAGTGAGAGGACAGGGGTCTTCTCTGGAAACACCATATATTTT. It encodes CASSERTGVFSGNTIYF.

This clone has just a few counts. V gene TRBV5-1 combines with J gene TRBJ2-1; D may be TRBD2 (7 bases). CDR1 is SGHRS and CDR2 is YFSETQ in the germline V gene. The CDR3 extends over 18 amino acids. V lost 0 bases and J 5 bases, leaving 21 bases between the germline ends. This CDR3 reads CASSLAVGSGGLNNEQFF. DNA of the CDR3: TGCGCCAGCAGCTTGGCCGTCGGGTCGGGGGGCCTTAACAATGAGCAGTTCTTC.

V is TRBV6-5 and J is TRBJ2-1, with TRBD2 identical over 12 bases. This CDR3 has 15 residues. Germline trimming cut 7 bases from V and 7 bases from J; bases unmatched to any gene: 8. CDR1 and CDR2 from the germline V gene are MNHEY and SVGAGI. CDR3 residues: CASTSLTSGSNEQFF. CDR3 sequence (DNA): TGTGCCAGCACCTCCTTGACTAGCGGGAGTAATGAGCAGTTCTTC.

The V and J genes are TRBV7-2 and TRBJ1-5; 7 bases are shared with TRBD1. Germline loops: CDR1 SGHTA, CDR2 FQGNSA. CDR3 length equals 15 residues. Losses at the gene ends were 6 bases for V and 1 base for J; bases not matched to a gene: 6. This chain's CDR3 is CASSLQGYSNQPQHF. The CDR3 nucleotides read TGTGCCAGCAGTTTACAGGGGTACAGCAATCAGCCCCAGCATTTT.

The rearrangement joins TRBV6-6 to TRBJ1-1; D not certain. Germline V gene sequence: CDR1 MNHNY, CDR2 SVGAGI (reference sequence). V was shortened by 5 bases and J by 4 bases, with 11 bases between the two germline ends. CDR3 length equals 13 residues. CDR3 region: CASSRSGITEAFF. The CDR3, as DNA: TGTGCCAGCAGTCGGTCGGGAATCACTGAAGCTTTCTTT.

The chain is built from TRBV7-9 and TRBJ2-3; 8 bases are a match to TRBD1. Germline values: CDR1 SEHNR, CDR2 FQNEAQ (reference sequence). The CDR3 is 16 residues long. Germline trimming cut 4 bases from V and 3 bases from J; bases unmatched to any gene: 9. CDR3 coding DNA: TGTGCCAGCAGCTCTTTTTGGGACAGGAGGACAGATACGCAGTATTTT. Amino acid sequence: CASSSFWDRRTDTQYF.

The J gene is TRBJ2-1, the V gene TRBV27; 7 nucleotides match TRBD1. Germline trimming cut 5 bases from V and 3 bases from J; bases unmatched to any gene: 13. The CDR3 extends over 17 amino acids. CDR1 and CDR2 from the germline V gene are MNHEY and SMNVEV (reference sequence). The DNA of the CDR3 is TGTGCCAGCAGTACTACCTCCGGGACAGAGAGCTACAATGAGCAGTTCTTC. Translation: CASSTTSGTESYNEQFF.

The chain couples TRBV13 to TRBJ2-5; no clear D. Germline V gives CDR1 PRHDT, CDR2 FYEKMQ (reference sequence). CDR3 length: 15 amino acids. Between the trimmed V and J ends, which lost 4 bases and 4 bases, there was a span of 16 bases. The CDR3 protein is CASSSPNLPGETQYF. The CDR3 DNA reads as TGTGCCAGCAGCTCCCCAAACCTCCCAGGAGAGACCCAGTACTTC.

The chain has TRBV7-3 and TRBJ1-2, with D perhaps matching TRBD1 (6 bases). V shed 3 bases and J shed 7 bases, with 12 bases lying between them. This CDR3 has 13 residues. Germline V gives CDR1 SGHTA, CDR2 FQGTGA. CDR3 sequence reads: CASSFGDMGGYTF. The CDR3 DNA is TGTGCCAGCAGCTTCGGGGACATGGGTGGCTACACCTTC.

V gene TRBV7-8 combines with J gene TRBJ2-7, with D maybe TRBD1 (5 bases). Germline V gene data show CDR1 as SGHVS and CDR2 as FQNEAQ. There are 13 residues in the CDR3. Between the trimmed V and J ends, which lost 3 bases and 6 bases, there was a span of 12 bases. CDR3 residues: CASSLLRGGEQYF. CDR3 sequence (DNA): TGTGCCAGCAGCTTGTTAAGGGGTGGCGAGCAGTACTTC.

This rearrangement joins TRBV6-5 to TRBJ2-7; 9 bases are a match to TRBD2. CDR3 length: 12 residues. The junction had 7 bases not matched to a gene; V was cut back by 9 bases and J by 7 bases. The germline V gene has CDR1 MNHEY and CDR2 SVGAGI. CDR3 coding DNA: TGTGCCAGTAGCGGGAGAGCGGGGGAGCAGTACTTC. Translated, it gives CASSGRAGEQYF.

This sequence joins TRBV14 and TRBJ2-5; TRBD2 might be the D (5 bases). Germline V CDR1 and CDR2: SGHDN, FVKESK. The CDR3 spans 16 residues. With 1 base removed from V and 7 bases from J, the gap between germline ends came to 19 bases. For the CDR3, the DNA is TGTGCCAGCAGCCAAGCCGGGTTTGCGGGCCCGGGGACCCAGTACTTC. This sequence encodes CASSQAGFAGPGTQYF. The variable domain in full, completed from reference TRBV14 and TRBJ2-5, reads EAGVTQFPSHSVIEKGQTVTLRCDPISGHDNLYWYRRVMGKEIKFLLHFVKESKQDESGMPNNRFLAERTGGTYSTLKVQPAELEDSGVYFCASSQAGFAGPGTQYFGPGTRLLVL.

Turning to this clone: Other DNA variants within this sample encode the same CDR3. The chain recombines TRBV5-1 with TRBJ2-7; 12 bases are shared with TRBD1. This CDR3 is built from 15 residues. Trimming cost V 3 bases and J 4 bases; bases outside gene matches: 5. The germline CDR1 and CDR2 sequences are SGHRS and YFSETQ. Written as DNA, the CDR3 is TGCGCCAGCAGCTCCCCGGGACAGGGGGCTTACGAGCAGTACTTC. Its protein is CASSSPGQGAYEQYF.